These T cell receptor beta chains were read from a single sample in a study of blood T cell repertoires in COVID-19. Sequencing was performed with immunoSEQ multiplex PCR; in TCRdb, only in-frame clones are kept and a portion is missing. Among 61,000 or so clones listed, around nine tenths were seen once. The sample consisted of peripheral blood. The receptor source for this set is a woman in her forties or fifties with active or convalescent COVID-19. The CDR3 runs from the conserved cysteine through the conserved F or W. D genes are given only for firm matches. For some rows the clone size is stated as once, few or many, or as a class when expanded; others skip it.

d_gene	v_gene	abundance	j_gene	CDR3nt	CDR3aa
TRBD1	TRBV6-5	NA	TRBJ1-4	TGTGCCAGCAGGGGGGACAGGGGGACTAATGAAAAACTGTTTTTT	CASRGDRGTNEKLFF
NA	TRBV6-5	NA	TRBJ1-4	TGTGCCAGCAGTTCGCGAGGTTCTAATGAAAAACTGTTTTTT	CASSSRGSNEKLFF
TRBD1	TRBV13	NA	TRBJ2-7	TGTGCCAGCAGCTCCACCTACCGGTATAACAGGGGGCCCTACGAGCAGTACTTC	CASSSTYRYNRGPYEQYF
NA	TRBV5-1	NA	TRBJ1-1	TGCGCCAGCAGCTTAGCAATAACGGGGACTGAAGCTTTCTTT	CASSLAITGTEAFF
NA	TRBV7-2	NA	TRBJ2-1	TGTGCCAGCAGCTTAAAACAGAGTTACAATGAGCAGTTCTTC	CASSLKQSYNEQFF
NA	TRBV13	NA	TRBJ2-7	TGTGCCAGCACATCGGGGGGCGGGCGTGAAAACGAGCAGTACTTC	CASTSGGGRENEQYF
TRBD1	TRBV5-1	NA	TRBJ1-2	TGCGCCAGCAGCTTGGAAGGGGGCTTAGGCGATGGCTACACCTTC	CASSLEGGLGDGYTF
TRBD1	TRBV5-1	NA	TRBJ2-2	TGCGCCAGCAGCCGAGGGGGCATTGGGGACACCGGGGAGCTGTTTTTT	CASSRGGIGDTGELFF
NA	TRBV12-3/TRBV12-4	NA	TRBJ1-1	TGTGCCAGCAGTTCCGGGACAAACACTGAAGCTTTCTTT	CASSSGTNTEAFF
NA	TRBV5-8	NA	TRBJ2-3	TGTGCCAGCAGTCCCGGTCAGGGTTGGGTTCGTACAGATACGCAGTATTTT	CASSPGQGWVRTDTQYF
NA	TRBV6-5	NA	TRBJ2-3	TGTGCCAGCAGTTACAGTGGGAGAGGAACAGATACGCAGTATTTT	CASSYSGRGTDTQYF
NA	TRBV27	NA	TRBJ1-2	TGTGCCAGCAGTTCTTTCCAGGGGTGGGATGGCTACACCTTC	CASSSFQGWDGYTF
NA	TRBV2	NA	TRBJ1-5	TGTGCCAGCAGACGTGGAGAGGGCAATCAGCCCCAGCATTTT	CASRRGEGNQPQHF
NA	TRBV7-8	once	TRBJ1-4	TGTGCCAGCAGCGACCAGGGTAATCGTCATGAAAAACTGTTTTTT	CASSDQGNRHEKLFF
TRBD2	TRBV6-1	NA	TRBJ2-7	TGTGCCAGCAGTGAAGGGGGAGCGGGAGCATGGGAGCAGTACTTC	CASSEGGAGAWEQYF
NA	TRBV7-9	NA	TRBJ2-1	TGTGCCAGCAGCCTCGGTAGCAATGAGCAGTTCTTC	CASSLGSNEQFF
NA	TRBV11-2	NA	TRBJ2-1	TGTGCCAGCAGCCCAACAGGTTTACGGTCCTACAATGAGCAGTTCTTC	CASSPTGLRSYNEQFF
TRBD1	TRBV19	NA	TRBJ2-2	TGTGCCAGTAATCAAGGACAGGGGGACACCGGGGAGCTGTTTTTT	CASNQGQGDTGELFF
TRBD2	TRBV4-2	NA	TRBJ2-7	TGTGCCAGCAGCCAAGGTCTAGCGGGAGTCGACGAGCAGTACTTC	CASSQGLAGVDEQYF
NA	TRBV30	NA	TRBJ1-2	TGTGCCTCGAGGGGGAATGGGGCCTTAGGCGGCTACACCTTC	CASRGNGALGGYTF
TRBD1	TRBV6-5	NA	TRBJ1-1	TGTGCCAGCAGTTACTCGGACAGGGGTTCTGAAGCTTTCTTT	CASSYSDRGSEAFF
TRBD1	TRBV27	NA	TRBJ2-7	TGTGCCAGCAGTGGGACAGCGGCCTACGAGCAGTACTTC	CASSGTAAYEQYF
TRBD1	TRBV10-2	NA	TRBJ2-7	TGCGCCAGCAGTCGGACAGGCGAGCAGTACTTC	CASSRTGEQYF
TRBD1	TRBV28	NA	TRBJ2-7	TGTGCCAGCAGTTTGGCAGCAGGGGGCGGCGGCGAGCAGTACTTC	CASSLAAGGGGEQYF
NA	TRBV3-1/TRBV3-2	NA	TRBJ2-5	TGTGCCAGCAGCCAAGGAGCAGGGATACAAGAGACCCAGTACTTC	CASSQGAGIQETQYF
TRBD1	TRBV2	NA	TRBJ1-4	TGTGCCAGCAGTGAGGACAGGGGATTTGAAAAACTGTTTTTT	CASSEDRGFEKLFF
TRBD1	TRBV27	NA	TRBJ1-2	TGTGCCGGCAGTCCAGGGACAGGGTATGGCTACACCTTC	CAGSPGTGYGYTF
TRBD2	TRBV27	NA	TRBJ2-7	TGTGCCAGCAGTTTACACCCCCTAGCGGTCGACTACGAGCAGTACTTC	CASSLHPLAVDYEQYF
NA	TRBV11-2	NA	TRBJ2-3	TGTGCCAGCAGCTTAGGGGCGTTGGGACTCATAACAGATACGCAGTATTTT	CASSLGALGLITDTQYF
TRBD2	TRBV3-1/TRBV3-2	NA	TRBJ2-2	TGTGCCAGCAGTAGAAGCGGGAGAGGCGACGGGGAGCTGTTTTTT	CASSRSGRGDGELFF
TRBD2	TRBV9	NA	TRBJ2-7	TGTGCCAGCAGCGTAGGGAGGGAGGGCCCCTACGAGCAGTACTTC	CASSVGREGPYEQYF
NA	TRBV9	few	TRBJ1-1	TGTGCCAGCAGCAGTCCAGGGACTGAAGCTTTCTTT	CASSSPGTEAFF
TRBD1	TRBV16	NA	TRBJ1-2	TGTGCCAGCAGCCCGGGACAGCAGAACTATGGCTACACCTTC	CASSPGQQNYGYTF
NA	TRBV18	NA	TRBJ1-6	TGTGCCAGCCAGGGCACCAATTCACCCCTCCACTTT	CASQGTNSPLHF